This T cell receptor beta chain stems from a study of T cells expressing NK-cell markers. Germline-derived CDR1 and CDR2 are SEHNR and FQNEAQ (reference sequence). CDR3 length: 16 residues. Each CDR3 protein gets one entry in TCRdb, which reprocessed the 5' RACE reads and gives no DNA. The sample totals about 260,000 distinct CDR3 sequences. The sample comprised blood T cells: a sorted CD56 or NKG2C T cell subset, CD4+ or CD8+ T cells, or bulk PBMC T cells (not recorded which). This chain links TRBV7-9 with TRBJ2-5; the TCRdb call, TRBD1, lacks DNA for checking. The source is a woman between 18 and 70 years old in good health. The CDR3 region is CASSDGTGGFMETQYF.